Listed here are 32 T cell receptor beta chains from one sample, sequenced in a study of T cell changes during pregnancy in multiple sclerosis. Data came from immunoSEQ multiplex PCR; TCRdb stores just in-frame clones and leaves some out. The data contain about 110,000 clones, about nine tenths of them singletons. Material: peripheral blood, obtained after pregnancy. All receptors derive from a female donor with multiple sclerosis, enrolled in a pregnancy study.

This chain uses TRBV5-1 with TRBJ2-1; D is uncertain. Germline V gene sequence: CDR1 SGHRS, CDR2 YFSETQ. V was pared by 0 bases and J by 0 bases, with 7 bases between. The CDR3 covers 15 residues. The DNA of the CDR3 is TGCGCCAGCAGCTTGGAGCTCCTCTCCTACAATGAGCAGTTCTTC. This translates into CASSLELLSYNEQFF.

CDR3 residues: CASRASGAYEQYF. The CDR3 coding sequence is TGTGCCAGCAGAGCTAGCGGCGCCTACGAGCAGTACTTC. The chain links TRBV7-2 to TRBJ2-7; 7 bases line up with TRBD2. The V gene's germline CDR1 is SGHTA and CDR2 FQGNSA. Losses at the gene ends were 6 bases for V and 2 bases for J; bases not matched to a gene: 4. This CDR3 contains 13 residues.

CDR3 bases: TGTGCCAGCAGCTCCCCTCGGGAGGGACATTACAATGAGCAGTTCTTC. This gives the protein CASSSPREGHYNEQFF. V usage is TRBV9 and J usage is TRBJ2-1; 8 nucleotides match TRBD2. This CDR3 spans 16 amino acids. V lost 4 bases, J lost 4 bases, and 10 bases stayed unmatched. Germline V gene lookup returns CDR1 SGDLS and CDR2 YYNGEE.

The rearrangement joins TRBV27 to TRBJ2-7; 12 bases agree with TRBD1. Germline lookup yields CDR1 MNHEY and CDR2 SMNVEV (reference sequence). J was trimmed by 6 bases and V by 2 bases; bases with no gene match: 8. The CDR3 spans 16 residues. The CDR3 loop reads CASSLGRPGQGAEQYF. The CDR3, as DNA: TGTGCCAGCAGTTTAGGGCGACCGGGACAGGGGGCCGAGCAGTACTTC.

The J gene is TRBJ2-2, the V gene TRBV27, with 7 bases aligning to TRBD1. The CDR3 is made up of 14 amino acids. V lost 10 bases and J lost 4; bases outside the gene matches: 9. From germline, CDR1 is MNHEY and CDR2 SMNVEV (reference sequence). DNA for the CDR3: TGTGCCACCAAAACACAGGGGTCCACCGGGGAGCTGTTTTTT. As protein: CATKTQGSTGELFF.

This clone was counted a few times. J is TRBJ1-1 and V is TRBV29-1; TRBD1 agrees at 7 bases. CDR3 length: 13 residues. V trimming: 5 bases; J trimming: 7 bases; junction bases outside the gene matches: 10. Per the germline V gene, CDR1 is SQVTM and CDR2 is ANQGSEA. The CDR3 nucleotides read TGCAGCGTTACACTCGGACAGGCAGGTGAAGCTTTCTTT. Its translation: CSVTLGQAGEAFF.

V is TRBV2 and J is TRBJ2-7, with a tentative D call TRBD1 (5 bases). Trimming pared 10 bases from V and 5 bases from J, leaving 21 bases between. This CDR3 has 14 amino acids. The V gene's germline CDR1 is SNHLY and CDR2 FYNNEI. The CDR3 DNA is TGTGCCACCCAGGGCCTAAAGTCAGACGACGAGCAGTACTTC. As protein: CATQGLKSDDEQYF.

The rearrangement joins TRBV25-1 to TRBJ2-5; possibly TRBD2 for D (6 bases). The germline V gene has CDR1 MGHDK and CDR2 SYGVNS. The V and J ends lost 5 bases and 5 bases respectively, with 24 bases between them. This CDR3 spans 17 amino acids. CDR3 amino acids: CASSPPRRDSVGETQYF. CDR3 in DNA: TGTGCCAGCAGTCCCCCAAGGCGGGACTCCGTAGGGGAGACCCAGTACTTC. Based on the CDR3 plus reference TRBV25-1 and TRBJ2-5, the full variable domain is EADIYQTPRYLVIGTGKKITLECSQTMGHDKMYWYQQDPGMELHLIHYSYGVNSTEKGDLSSESTVSRIRTEHFPLTLESARPSHTSQYLCASSPPRRDSVGETQYFGPGTRLLVL.

The chain joins TRBV19 to TRBJ2-6, with D hard to call. Between the trimmed V and J ends, which lost 5 bases and 0 bases, there was a span of 8 bases. CDR3 length: 15 amino acids. The germline gives CDR1 LNHDA, CDR2 SQIVND (reference sequence). CDR3 in amino acids: CASSYTRSGANVLTF. In DNA, the CDR3 is TGTGCCAGTAGTTACACCCGCTCTGGGGCCAACGTCCTGACTTTC. The variable domain in full, completed from reference TRBV19 and TRBJ2-6, reads DGGITQSPKYLFRKEGQNVTLSCEQNLNHDAMYWYRQDPGQGLRLIYYSQIVNDFQKGDIAEGYSVSREKKESFPLTVTSAQKNPTAFYLCASSYTRSGANVLTFGAGSRLTVL.

The chain recombines TRBV6-5 with TRBJ2-3; no definite D call. CDR3 length: 15 residues. Germline-derived CDR1 and CDR2 are MNHEY and SVGAGI. V gave up 4 bases and J gave up 1 base, with 12 bases separating them. The CDR3 loop is CASSFAPSGTDTQYF. The CDR3 DNA reads as TGTGCCAGCAGTTTCGCCCCCTCGGGCACAGATACGCAGTATTTT.

The rearrangement uses TRBV6-1 and TRBJ1-4; no firm D call. Trimming cost V 3 bases and J 6 bases, with 11 bases left between them. The length of the CDR3 is 14 residues. From germline, CDR1 is MNHNS and CDR2 SASEGT. The CDR3 DNA sequence: TGTGCCAGCAGTGAGCCGGGGAGGCATGAAAAACTGTTTTTT. Residues: CASSEPGRHEKLFF.

The chain uses TRBV5-1 and TRBJ1-2; 9 nucleotides line up with TRBD1. The CDR3 has 14 amino acids. V lost 4 bases, J lost 6 bases, and 7 bases stayed unmatched. Germline-derived CDR1 and CDR2 are SGHRS and YFSETQ. The CDR3 sequence is CASSQQGAGDGYTF. The CDR3, as DNA: TGCGCCAGCAGCCAACAGGGGGCTGGGGATGGCTACACCTTC.

This clone has a single count. The rearrangement uses TRBV28 and TRBJ1-2; D might be TRBD1 (5 bases). V was pared by 5 bases and J by 4 bases, with 14 bases between. This CDR3 spans 14 amino acids. The germline CDR1 and CDR2 sequences are MDHEN and SYDVKM. In nucleotides, the CDR3 is TGTGCCAGCAGTGGAGGGGTTATCGGCTATGGCTACACCTTC. Amino acids: CASSGGVIGYGYTF.

The chain employs TRBV2 and TRBJ2-1; 12 bases are a match to TRBD2. The length of the CDR3 is 16 residues. Unmatched junction bases numbered 7, after V lost 6 bases and J lost 4 bases. In germline, CDR1 is SNHLY, CDR2 FYNNEI. The CDR3 reads CASRLLAGGPYNEQFF. In nucleotides, the CDR3 is TGTGCCAGCAGGCTCCTAGCGGGAGGGCCGTACAATGAGCAGTTCTTC.

Comments on this clone: The junction shows a germline mismatch at one end, possibly a read error. The V and J genes are TRBV30 and TRBJ1-2; D is perhaps TRBD1 (5 bases). This CDR3 is 16 amino acids long. The germline V gene has CDR1 GTSNPN and CDR2 SVGIG (reference sequence). CDR3 sequence: CAWRSSYRGSNHGYTF. The CDR3 nucleotides read TGTGCCTGGAGGTCCTCGTACCGGGGGTCTAACCATGGCTACACCTTC.

This rearrangement joins TRBV20-1 to TRBJ1-2; D unresolved. V was cut by 3 bases and J by 4 bases, with 6 bases left in between. The length of the CDR3 is 11 residues. Germline V gene lookup returns CDR1 DFQATT and CDR2 SNEGSKA (reference sequence). The CDR3 sequence: CSASPLYGYTF. CDR3 bases: TGCAGTGCTAGTCCCCTCTATGGCTACACCTTC.

V gene TRBV19 combines with J gene TRBJ1-6, with 8 bases that match TRBD1. The CDR3 length is 13 residues. The trim removed 7 bases at V and 10 bases at J, leaving 6 bases unmatched. CDR1 and CDR2 from the germline V gene are LNHDA and SQIVND (reference sequence). The CDR3 region has the DNA TGTGCCAGTAACGGACAGGGAGGCTCACCCCTCCACTTT. Translating gives CASNGQGGSPLHF.

This chain uses TRBV6-5 with TRBJ1-2; maybe TRBD1 (6 bases). The CDR3 totals 15 residues. The V gene lost 0 bases and the J gene lost 4 bases, with 12 bases spanning the gap. Germline V CDR1 and CDR2: MNHEY, SVGAGI. This CDR3 is CASSYSDRPIYGYTF. CDR3 DNA sequence: TGTGCCAGCAGTTACTCTGACAGGCCTATCTATGGCTACACCTTC.

The chain recombines TRBV27 with TRBJ1-1; tentative D call: TRBD1 (6 bases). V dropped 0 bases and J dropped 4 bases, with 12 bases sitting between them. The CDR3 contains 15 residues. CDR1 and CDR2 (germline): MNHEY, SMNVEV (reference sequence). Here the CDR3 reads CASSLSSGVGTEAFF. The DNA for the CDR3 is TGTGCCAGCAGTTTATCCTCAGGGGTAGGCACTGAAGCTTTCTTT.

The V call is TRBV6-4, the J call TRBJ2-1, with TRBD2 identical over 12 bases. The CDR3 totals 15 residues. The junction had 4 bases not matched to a gene; V was cut back by 4 bases and J by 6 bases. CDR1 and CDR2 (germline): MRHNA, SNTAGT. The CDR3 protein is CASSVASGGANEQFF. The CDR3 nucleotides are TGTGCCAGCAGTGTCGCTAGCGGGGGGGCCAATGAGCAGTTCTTC.

This clone was seen a single time. The rearrangement uses TRBV27 and TRBJ1-1, with 8 positions matching TRBD1. The CDR3 spans 14 residues. Germline CDR1 is MNHEY and CDR2 is SMNVEV (reference sequence). After removal of 7 bases from V and 3 bases from J, the junction contained 7 bases not matched to a gene. The DNA for the CDR3 is TGTGCCAGCACCCCTGGACAGGGCGACACTGAAGCTTTCTTT. The encoded protein is CASTPGQGDTEAFF.

The V call is TRBV7-2, the J call TRBJ1-2; D call uncertain. Trimming left V 3 bases short and J 0 bases short, with 5 bases between. Germline V lookup: CDR1 SGHTA, CDR2 FQGNSA. This CDR3 is 13 amino acids long. The CDR3 loop reads CASSFEANYGYTF. The CDR3, as DNA: TGTGCCAGCAGCTTCGAGGCTAACTATGGCTACACCTTC.

This chain links TRBV9 with TRBJ2-5; 8 bases align to TRBD2. V was pared by 3 bases and J by 3 bases, with 4 bases of the junction left unmatched. The CDR3 totals 14 residues. Germline CDR1 reads SGDLS; CDR2 reads YYNGEE. CDR3 region: CASSEGGGKETQYF. In DNA, the CDR3 is TGTGCCAGCAGCGAGGGCGGGGGGAAAGAGACCCAGTACTTC.

The V gene is TRBV19, the J gene TRBJ2-1; TRBD2 aligns across 7 bases. CDR3 size: 13 residues. V shed 2 bases and J 9 bases; nucleotides not matched to a gene: 4. The V gene's germline CDR1 is LNHDA and CDR2 SQIVND (reference sequence). The CDR3: CASSIKRDGEQFF. The CDR3 bases are TGTGCCAGTAGTATAAAGCGGGACGGTGAGCAGTTCTTC.

This chain connects TRBV13 to TRBJ2-7; TRBD2 matches 8 bases. CDR3 length: 14 residues. Trimming cost V 1 base and J 3 bases; bases outside gene matches: 2. Germline CDR1 and CDR2: PRHDT and FYEKMQ (reference sequence). The CDR3 nucleotides read TGTGCCAGCAGCTTAGTCCGGGGGGGCTACGAGCAGTACTTC. Its protein product is CASSLVRGGYEQYF.

The chain combines TRBV7-9 with TRBJ2-1; no clear D gene. Trimming left V 5 bases short and J 7 bases short, with 15 bases between. There are 14 residues in the CDR3. Germline CDR1 and CDR2: SEHNR and FQNEAQ (reference sequence). CDR3 DNA: TGTGCCAGCAGCCAAACCGCACTGGAGAATGAGCAGTTCTTC. Its translation is CASSQTALENEQFF.

With regard to this clone: The sample holds other DNA sequences that translate to the same CDR3. V and J are TRBV18 and TRBJ1-1, with TRBD1 matching over 7 bases. Germline assignment: CDR1 KGHSH and CDR2 LQKENI. The CDR3 runs to 14 residues. J lost 1 base, V lost 3 bases, and 2 bases had no gene match. CDR3 loop: CASSPTGANTEAFF. CDR3 DNA: TGTGCCAGCTCACCCACAGGGGCGAACACTGAAGCTTTCTTT.

The rearrangement links TRBV5-1 to TRBJ1-5; D gene ambiguous. The CDR3 runs to 14 residues. The germline CDR1 and CDR2 sequences are SGHRS and YFSETQ. Between the trimmed V and J ends, which lost 0 bases and 7 bases, there was a span of 11 bases. This chain's CDR3 is CASSLDGFMQPQHF. For the CDR3, the DNA is TGCGCCAGCAGCTTGGACGGGTTTATGCAGCCCCAGCATTTT.

The chain joins TRBV10-3 to TRBJ2-6; the D gene is possibly TRBD1 (7 bases). V lost 4 bases to trimming and J lost 0 bases, with 13 bases between them. From germline, CDR1 is ENHRY and CDR2 SYGVKD. CDR3 size: 17 residues. The CDR3 nucleotides are TGTGCCATCAGTGCTCGACAGGGACTCTCTGGGGCCAACGTCCTGACTTTC. Amino acid sequence: CAISARQGLSGANVLTF.

J is TRBJ2-4 and V is TRBV21-1; the table's D call, TRBD1, has no DNA check behind it. TRBV21-1 is deemed a pseudogene. The CDR3 runs 15 residues. The CDR3 is CASSPTGSAHNIQYF. The CDR3 DNA sequence: TGTGCCAGCAGTCCAACAGGGAGCGCCCACAACATTCAGTACTTC.

The chain has TRBV28 and TRBJ1-5; unclear D gene. Germline values: CDR1 MDHEN, CDR2 SYDVKM. Between the trimmed V and J ends, which lost 6 bases and 3 bases, there was a span of 9 bases. The CDR3 has 13 residues. This CDR3 reads CASRRQYNQPQHF. In DNA, the CDR3 is TGTGCCAGCAGACGTCAGTACAATCAGCCCCAGCATTTT.

The chain has TRBV5-1 and TRBJ2-7; D unresolved. CDR3 length equals 15 residues. The germline gives CDR1 SGHRS, CDR2 YFSETQ. Trimming cost V 0 bases and J 0 bases, with 10 bases left between them. CDR3 nucleotides: TGCGCCAGCAGCTTGGGGGCCCCACGCTCCTACGAGCAGTACTTC. Translation gives CASSLGAPRSYEQYF.